This T cell receptor beta chain was profiled in a study of shared clonotypes between healthy human individuals. As processed by the authors: Owing to the provision of junction-only sequences devoid of quality scores by immunoSEQ, filtering differed. Assay used: immunoSEQ multiplex PCR; TCRdb lists only in-frame clones, some missing. V and J calls and clone size come straight from that table; D and trimming were deduced from the DNA. Altogether 950,000 to 1,100,000 clones are present, under 80% being singletons, with the ten largest covering 1.4%. Turning to this clone: Its specificity is not known.

Study findings and constraints: The generation probabilities recorded for non-shared clonotypes fell below those of clonotypes shared by all four donors.

Germline CDR1 and CDR2: SNHLY and FYNNEI. V shed 5 bases, J shed 4 bases, and the junction held 0 bases outside the gene matches. This CDR3 contains 13 residues. V and J are TRBV2 and TRBJ2-1; 9 bases map to TRBD2. Sequencing was performed on memory CD4+ T cells sorted from blood. Subset of the sample: CD45RA-negative fraction. The clonotype comes from a man in his late teens or twenties in good health. The CDR3 region has the DNA TGTGCCAGCAGTCTAGCGGGGTACAATGAGCAGTTCTTC. Its translation is CASSLAGYNEQFF.